This T cell receptor beta chain was observed in a study of T cell responses to AZD1222 COVID-19 vaccine. About this clone itself: Its antigen is unknown.

The repertoire was sequenced with immunoSEQ multiplex PCR; TCRdb's copy has only in-frame clones and lacks some. The profile covers about 190,000 clones, with approximately 94% appearing a single time and about 3.6% taken by the ten largest. CDR1 is MNHEY, CDR2 SMNVEV, per germline (reference sequence). Deletions cut 5 bases from V and 0 bases from J, with 13 bases between. This CDR3 is built from 15 residues. Study-level points and caveats: Repertoire sampling occurred only after the peak T cell response. Reportedly, nearly half of unique spike TCRs recognized epitopes outside B.1.351/B.1.1.7 mutations. It should be noted that donors were predominantly white British and more often female, and clonal diversity was possibly underestimated. Just a handful of people given AZD1222 tested seropositive at baseline.

The sequencing used peripheral blood, collected 28 days after the second dose of the MenACWY control vaccine. The TCR comes from an adult who received the MenACWY meningococcal vaccine as a control. This chain uses TRBV27 with TRBJ1-2; D remains unclear. CDR3 sequence reads: CASSPVGGTNYGYTF. The CDR3 bases are TGTGCCAGCAGTCCGGTTGGCGGGACTAACTATGGCTACACCTTC.